This record looks at one T cell receptor (beta chain) sequence and its context. Its antigen is currently unknown. This sample is part of a study of siplizumab effects on memory and regulatory T cells. Germline CDR1 is SGDLS and CDR2 is YYNGEE. V shed 2 bases, J shed 9 bases, and the junction held 6 bases outside the gene matches. The CDR3 has 14 amino acids. TCRdb's table, derived via immunoSEQ multiplex PCR, lists solely in-frame clones and lacks some. The sample has about 52,000 clones; 95% to 97% are singletons. Findings and caveats of the study: Researchers could map only a minor fraction of alloreactive clones to unstimulated subsets.

This chain links TRBV9 with TRBJ2-1, with 9 positions matching TRBD2. The receptor's source is a human donor in good health. Sequenced input: naive CD4+ T cells sorted from blood. For the CDR3, the DNA is TGTGCCAGCAGCGTTCTAGCGGGGTCGGGTGAGCAGTTCTTC. This gives the protein CASSVLAGSGEQFF.